This T cell receptor beta chain was retrieved from a study of Ad26.COV2.S vaccination and SARS-CoV-2 variants. Trimming pared 3 bases from V and 3 bases from J, leaving 10 bases between. Germline CDR1 reads SGHNT; CDR2 reads YYREEE (reference sequence). The CDR3 length is 13 residues. Profiling relied on immunoSEQ multiplex PCR, and the TCRdb table lists in-frame clones only, not all of them. Of about 320,000 clones in the sample, about 82% were seen once. Treatment of the sample: 15 to 20 received Ad26.COV2.S at low or high dose, single or two shots; roughly 5 received placebo; per-sample allocation not given. Sampling was performed 63 days after the first vaccine or placebo injection. It was an adult aged 18-55 years in Boston who was the donor. The administered vaccine (an Ad26 vector) expressed Wuhan-strain SARS-CoV-2 spike.

The sequence came from a person between 18 and 59 years old who received the Ad26.COV2.S COVID-19 vaccine or a placebo. The V and J genes are TRBV5-4 and TRBJ2-7; D remains unclear. The specimen was peripheral blood, collected in a trial of Ad26.COV2.S vaccine versus placebo. CDR3 sequence: CASSWGTNYEQYF. In DNA form, the CDR3 reads TGTGCCAGCAGCTGGGGTACGAACTACGAGCAGTACTTC. Complete variable domain (other parts from reference TRBV5-4 and TRBJ2-7): ETGVTQSPTHLIKTRGQQVTLRCSSQSGHNTVSWYQQALGQGPQFIFQYYREEENGRGNFPPRFSGLQFPNYSSELNVNALELDDSALYLCASSWGTNYEQYFGPGTRLTVT.